This T cell receptor (beta chain) comes out of a study of T cells in tuberculosis. For the study at large: This South African cohort compared adolescents with or without latent tuberculosis against adults with active tuberculosis.

The method was immunoSEQ multiplex PCR; TCRdb's version includes in-frame clones alone and lacks a portion of them. The sample includes fewer than 40,000 clones, nearly 97% of them seen just once. Looked up from germline, CDR1 is SGHTA and CDR2 is FQGNSA. CDR3 length equals 13 residues. V was clipped by 4 bases and J by 10 bases, with 16 bases between them. This receptor was identified in a donor aged 10-29 years with latent tuberculosis or without tuberculosis infection. The chain carries TRBV7-2 and TRBJ1-1; possible D gene TRBD1, 5 bases. The sample was PBMCs. Written as DNA, the CDR3 is TGTGCCAGCAGCTCGGACCTCCTCGGGGGAGCTTTCTTT. This codes for CASSSDLLGGAFF.